Listed here are 11 T cell receptor beta chains from one sample, sequenced in a study of CD8 T cells in Susac syndrome. Reverse transcription of roughly 0.5 to 1 ug RNA used random hexamers. MiXCR, applied by TCRdb to the immunoSEQ multiplex PCR reads, yields one record per CDR3 protein. The table records 250,000 to 300,000 distinct CDR3 sequences, 75% to 85% of them present only once. The sequenced sample was CD8+ T cells from PBMCs. These receptors were obtained from a human donor with multiple sclerosis.

V is TRBV4-3 and J is TRBJ2-2; D is possibly TRBD2 (6 bases). Germline-derived CDR1 and CDR2 are LGHNA and YSLEER. The V end lost 0 bases, the J end lost 3 bases, and 11 bases lay between the germline ends. CDR3 length: 16 residues. The CDR3 DNA reads TGCGCCAGCAGCCAAGATCATACTAGCTACACCGGGGAGCTGTTTTTT. Its protein is CASSQDHTSYTGELFF.

This clonotype was counted between two and nine times. The V and J genes are TRBV30 and TRBJ1-1, with a tentative D call TRBD1 (5 bases). Germline CDR1 reads GTSNPN; CDR2 reads SVGIG (reference sequence). V was trimmed by 0 bases and J by 8 bases, leaving 7 bases between them. The CDR3 totals 11 residues. CDR3 region: CAWSVGAEAFF. CDR3 coding DNA: TGTGCCTGGAGTGTAGGGGCCGAAGCTTTCTTT. Together with reference TRBV30 and TRBJ1-1, the CDR3 gives the full variable domain: SQTIHQWPATLVQPVGSPLSLECTVEGTSNPNLYWYRQAAGRGLQLLFYSVGIGQISSEVPQNLSASRPQDRQFILSSKKLLLSDSGFYLCAWSVGAEAFFGQGTRLTVV.

The J gene is TRBJ2-3, the V gene TRBV27, with D unclear. Germline lookup yields CDR1 MNHEY and CDR2 SMNVEV (reference sequence). V lost 3 bases and J 8 bases, leaving 21 bases between the germline ends. The CDR3 spans 16 residues. CDR3 sequence (DNA): TGTGCCAGCAGTTTCATTCCCCGGACGGAATCGGGTACGCAGTATTTT. This gives the protein CASSFIPRTESGTQYF.

The chain couples TRBV28 to TRBJ2-2; D may match TRBD1 or TRBD2 (5 bases each). The CDR3 is 13 amino acids. V lost 3 bases and J 8 bases, leaving 10 bases between the germline ends. The germline V gene has CDR1 MDHEN and CDR2 SYDVKM. CDR3 protein: CASSFPWGGELFF. CDR3 in DNA: TGTGCCAGCAGTTTCCCATGGGGGGGGGAGCTGTTTTTT.

This clonotype was seen a single time. V gene TRBV7-6 combines with J gene TRBJ2-7; 12 bases fit TRBD2. Germline V CDR1 and CDR2: SGHVS, FNYEAQ. There are 18 residues in the CDR3. Germline trimming cut 1 base from V and 2 bases from J; bases unmatched to any gene: 9. In DNA form, the CDR3 reads TGTGCCAGCAGCTTAGGTCTAGCGGGAGGGCCCCATGCCTACGAGCAGTACTTC. Translation: CASSLGLAGGPHAYEQYF.

This clonotype came up once. V is TRBV15 and J is TRBJ2-7, with D possibly TRBD1 on 5 matching bases. The CDR3 is 14 residues long. Germline CDR1 and CDR2: LNHNV and YYDKDF (reference sequence). Between the trimmed V and J ends, which lost 0 bases and 5 bases, there was a span of 11 bases. CDR3 coding DNA: TGTGCCACCAGCAGAGACAGGGTTCTCCACGAGCAGTACTTC. The encoded protein is CATSRDRVLHEQYF.

This rearrangement joins TRBV6-5 to TRBJ2-7; 8 positions agree with TRBD1. J gave up 6 bases and V 0 bases, and 7 bases lay outside the gene matches. The CDR3 consists of 15 residues. Per the germline V gene, CDR1 is MNHEY and CDR2 is SVGAGI. In nucleotides, the CDR3 is TGTGCCAGCAGTTACTCTTGGACAGGGTCTGGCGAGCAGTACTTC. This encodes CASSYSWTGSGEQYF.

The rearrangement joins TRBV25-1 to TRBJ1-1; tentatively, D is TRBD1 (5 bases). Germline CDR1 and CDR2: MGHDK and SYGVNS. V lost 2 bases and J lost 4, with 17 bases in between. There are 16 residues in the CDR3. DNA for the CDR3: TGTGCCAGCAGTGAAAGATGGGGCGAGTTGAGCACTGAAGCTTTCTTT. Translated, it gives CASSERWGELSTEAFF.

This clonotype was observed a single time. The J gene is TRBJ2-2, the V gene TRBV30, with D tentatively TRBD1 or TRBD2 (5 bases each). Trimming left V 5 bases short and J 1 base short, with 8 bases between. CDR1 and CDR2 from the germline V gene are GTSNPN and SVGIG (reference sequence). This CDR3 has 13 residues. CDR3 amino acids: CAWGGRNTGELFF. The DNA of the CDR3 is TGTGCCTGGGGGGGACGGAACACCGGGGAGCTGTTTTTT. The full variable domain, its missing parts supplied by reference TRBV30 and TRBJ2-2, is SQTIHQWPATLVQPVGSPLSLECTVEGTSNPNLYWYRQAAGRGLQLLFYSVGIGQISSEVPQNLSASRPQDRQFILSSKKLLLSDSGFYLCAWGGRNTGELFFGEGSRLTVL.

The V call is TRBV2, the J call TRBJ2-5; D call uncertain. The germline V and J ends were trimmed by 3 bases and 3 bases, with 20 bases remaining between them. Germline V lookup: CDR1 SNHLY, CDR2 FYNNEI. CDR3 size: 17 residues. The CDR3 region is CASSDFISGRFEETQYF. In DNA form, the CDR3 reads TGTGCCAGCAGTGACTTTATATCAGGACGGTTCGAAGAGACCCAGTACTTC.

J is TRBJ2-1 and V is TRBV13; 7 bases agree with TRBD1. V gave up 3 bases and J gave up 4 bases; unmatched junction bases: 6. Germline V gives CDR1 PRHDT, CDR2 FYEKMQ (reference sequence). CDR3 length: 15 amino acids. This CDR3 reads CASSLGQLRYNEQFF. CDR3 in DNA: TGTGCCAGCAGCTTGGGACAGCTCAGGTACAATGAGCAGTTCTTC.